Following are 27 T cell receptor beta chains from one sample sequenced in a study of cytomegalovirus exposure and HLA in healthy donors. Amplification used 60 Vbeta primers and 13 Jbeta primers. The data were produced by immunoSEQ multiplex PCR, yet TCRdb's version contains in-frame clones alone and is incomplete. Of about 69,000 clones listed, under 80% are singletons. What was sequenced was PBMCs. These receptors originate from a male donor in good health and CMV-seropositive.

The CDR3 reads CATSRVRYAYEQYF. CDR3 DNA: TGTGCCACCAGCAGAGTCAGGTATGCCTACGAGCAGTACTTC. This chain uses TRBV15 with TRBJ2-7; D gene uncertain. This CDR3 has 14 residues. V was trimmed by 1 base and J by 2 bases, leaving 9 bases between them. In germline, CDR1 is LNHNV, CDR2 YYDKDF (reference sequence).

The chain carries TRBV9 and TRBJ1-4, with 10 positions matching TRBD1. Germline V gene sequence: CDR1 SGDLS, CDR2 YYNGEE. V was pared by 4 bases and J by 8 bases, with 5 bases of the junction left unmatched. The CDR3 contains 14 residues. The CDR3 region has the DNA TGTGCCAGCAGCCCCGACAGGGGGCCGGAAAAACTGTTTTTT. Translating it yields CASSPDRGPEKLFF.

The chain links TRBV27 to TRBJ2-5, with D perhaps matching TRBD1 (6 bases). The J call may be in error: the DNA end matches TRBJ2-7 better. Germline values: CDR1 MNHEY, CDR2 SMNVEV (reference sequence). CDR3 length: 14 residues. DNA for the CDR3: TGTGCCAGCAGTACTCGGACAGCCTCCTACGAGCAGTACTTC. It is translated as CASSTRTASYEQYF.

V is TRBV6-5 and J is TRBJ2-7; maybe TRBD1 (6 bases). Between the trimmed V and J ends, which lost 6 bases and 5 bases, there was a span of 20 bases. CDR1 and CDR2 from the germline V gene are MNHEY and SVGAGI. CDR3 length: 15 amino acids. The CDR3 here is CASSGYSGHRDEQYF. CDR3 nucleotide sequence: TGTGCCAGCAGCGGATATTCGGGACATAGGGACGAGCAGTACTTC.

The genes are TRBV2 and TRBJ2-3, with 7 bases aligning to TRBD1. Germline loops: CDR1 SNHLY, CDR2 FYNNEI. Germline trimming cut 9 bases from V and 0 bases from J; bases unmatched to any gene: 6. The CDR3 spans 14 residues. The chain's CDR3 is CASRTGTSTDTQYF. The CDR3 DNA reads TGTGCCAGTCGGACAGGTACTAGCACAGATACGCAGTATTTT.

The chain combines TRBV29-1 with TRBJ2-3, with D maybe TRBD2 (5 bases). V was cut by 5 bases and J by 2 bases, with 17 bases left in between. Looked up from germline, CDR1 is SQVTM and CDR2 is ANQGSEA. CDR3 length: 15 amino acids. The CDR3, as DNA: TGCAGCGTTAGTCAGTCGGCGGGTACCACAGATACGCAGTATTTT. Its protein product is CSVSQSAGTTDTQYF.

The chain has TRBV19 and TRBJ2-3; 8 bases align to TRBD2. Per the germline V gene, CDR1 is LNHDA and CDR2 is SQIVND (reference sequence). This CDR3 contains 15 residues. J gave up 3 bases and V 7 bases, and 9 bases lay outside the gene matches. CDR3 in DNA: TGTGCCAGTACGGCGGGAGGATGGGGAACAGATACGCAGTATTTT. Translating it yields CASTAGGWGTDTQYF.

V and J are TRBV29-1 and TRBJ2-5, with 8 bases aligning to TRBD2. Looked up from germline, CDR1 is SQVTM and CDR2 is ANQGSEA. This CDR3 has 13 residues. Germline trimming cut 1 base from V and 5 bases from J; bases unmatched to any gene: 3. CDR3 DNA: TGCAGCGTTGAAGGGCGGGGGGAGGAGACCCAGTACTTC. It translates to CSVEGRGEETQYF.

V gene TRBV28 combines with J gene TRBJ1-2, with D possibly matching TRBD1 (5 bases). The germline V and J ends were trimmed by 3 bases and 4 bases, with 12 bases remaining between them. The germline V gene encodes CDR1 MDHEN and CDR2 SYDVKM. This CDR3 comprises 14 residues. In DNA, the CDR3 is TGTGCCAGCAGTTTTCGGGGGAAAGGCTATGGCTACACCTTC. Translation: CASSFRGKGYGYTF.

The chain uses TRBV5-1 and TRBJ1-5, with a weak D call TRBD1 (5 bases). CDR1 is SGHRS, CDR2 YFSETQ, per germline. Trimming took 0 bases from V and 0 from J, leaving 10 bases between them. The CDR3 totals 16 residues. This CDR3 is CASSLATGPSNQPQHF. The CDR3 coding sequence is TGCGCCAGCAGCTTGGCTACAGGCCCTAGCAATCAGCCCCAGCATTTT.

V is TRBV9 and J is TRBJ2-7, with D tentatively TRBD1 (5 bases). From germline, CDR1 is SGDLS and CDR2 YYNGEE. The CDR3 extends over 13 amino acids. Trimming shortened V by 7 bases and J by 5 bases, and 16 bases separated the two germline ends. Written as DNA, the CDR3 is TGTGCCAGCGGGCGACAGCCTTTGAACGAGCAGTACTTC. Protein sequence: CASGRQPLNEQYF.

The J gene is TRBJ1-2, the V gene TRBV5-6; no reliable D call. V was clipped by 4 bases and J by 4 bases, with 14 bases between them. From germline, CDR1 is SGHDT and CDR2 YYEEEE. This CDR3 contains 14 residues. CDR3 bases: TGTGCCAGCAGCCCACGGGGTCGGGGCTATGGCTACACCTTC. This encodes CASSPRGRGYGYTF.

This sequence joins TRBV19 and TRBJ2-1; 11 nucleotides align to TRBD2. With V trimmed by 5 bases and J by 9 bases, 18 bases remained unmatched. Germline V gene lookup returns CDR1 LNHDA and CDR2 SQIVND (reference sequence). This CDR3 is built from 18 residues. CDR3 loop: CASSPGTSGTIIRGEQFF. The CDR3 nucleotides read TGTGCCAGTAGTCCCGGGACTAGCGGAACTATCATAAGGGGTGAGCAGTTCTTC.

This chain links TRBV7-9 with TRBJ2-2; TRBD2 aligns across 10 bases. The junction had 13 bases not matched to a gene; V was cut back by 6 bases and J by 0 bases. Germline V gives CDR1 SEHNR, CDR2 FQNEAQ (reference sequence). The CDR3 covers 19 residues. CDR3 in DNA: TGTGCCAGCAGTTTCCTTCCGGGGACTAGCGACTCGAACACCGGGGAGCTGTTTTTT. It codes for CASSFLPGTSDSNTGELFF.

The chain combines TRBV21-1 with TRBJ1-5. TRBV21-1 is listed as a pseudogene. This CDR3 is 17 amino acids long. CDR3 sequence reads: CASSVYRDPRNNQPQHF. CDR3 DNA sequence: TGTGCCAGCAGCGTGTATCGAGACCCTAGGAACAATCAGCCCCAGCATTTT.

This clone was recorded only once. The genes are TRBV7-5 and TRBJ1-2; TRBD1, the table's D call, lacks a check against the DNA. TRBV7-5 is a documented pseudogene. This CDR3 spans 14 amino acids. The CDR3 region has the DNA TGTGCCAGAAGCCCAGGGGGACAGAACTATGGCTACACCTTC. Translation: CARSPGGQNYGYTF.

The chain carries TRBV5-1 and TRBJ1-1, with 7 positions matching TRBD1. The length of the CDR3 is 13 residues. Looked up from germline, CDR1 is SGHRS and CDR2 is YFSETQ. Trimming at V came to 1 base and at J to 4 bases, leaving 1 base not matched to a gene. CDR3 region: CASSLTGVTEAFF. The CDR3 nucleotides are TGCGCCAGCAGCTTGACAGGGGTCACTGAAGCTTTCTTT.

This clone was found once. V is TRBV9 and J is TRBJ2-2, with TRBD1 matching 12 bases. The germline gives CDR1 SGDLS, CDR2 YYNGEE. The length of the CDR3 is 16 residues. The V and J ends lost 2 bases and 6 bases, in that order; junction bases with no gene match: 5. The CDR3 sequence is CASSVNRDRGPGELFF. DNA for the CDR3: TGTGCCAGCAGCGTGAACCGGGACAGGGGGCCCGGGGAGCTGTTTTTT.

This clone has more than one count but fewer than ten. The V and J genes are TRBV30 and TRBJ1-1; D is uncertain. V was trimmed by 0 bases and J by 4 bases, leaving 12 bases between them. CDR3 length: 14 residues. Looked up from germline, CDR1 is GTSNPN and CDR2 is SVGIG (reference sequence). In DNA, the CDR3 is TGTGCCTGGAGTGTAGGCGGCCGAGCCACTGAAGCTTTCTTT. This encodes CAWSVGGRATEAFF.

V is TRBV5-5 and J is TRBJ2-1; 7 bases map to TRBD2. The ends lost 3 bases at V and 0 bases at J; junction bases unmatched: 9. CDR1 and CDR2 from the germline V gene are SGHKS and YYEKEE (reference sequence). There are 17 residues in the CDR3. Here the CDR3 DNA reads TGTGCCAGCAGCTCTCGGGTGGGGGGGAGCTCCTACAATGAGCAGTTCTTC. Protein sequence: CASSSRVGGSSYNEQFF. The complete variable domain, with remaining parts taken from reference TRBV5-5 and TRBJ2-1, reads DAGVTQSPTHLIKTRGQQVTLRCSPISGHKSVSWYQQVLGQGPQFIFQYYEKEERGRGNFPDRFSARQFPNYSSELNVNALLLGDSALYLCASSSRVGGSSYNEQFFGPGTRLTVL.

A few counts support this clone. Other nucleotide sequences from this sample produce the same CDR3. This rearrangement joins TRBV2 to TRBJ2-7; D remains unclear. The CDR3 is made up of 12 amino acids. Trimming took off 6 bases at V and 2 bases at J, with 8 bases between the two ends. Germline V gene sequence: CDR1 SNHLY, CDR2 FYNNEI. The CDR3 region has the DNA TGTGCCAGCAGCCAGGCCACCTACGAGCAGTACTTC. This translates into CASSQATYEQYF.

The chain joins TRBV4-3 to TRBJ2-1, with 7 bases that match TRBD1. The CDR3 is made up of 16 amino acids. Germline V lookup: CDR1 LGHNA, CDR2 YSLEER. V dropped 0 bases and J dropped 2; count of bases not matched to a gene: 4. CDR3 in DNA: TGCGCCAGCAGCCAAGATCGGACAGGAGCCTACAATGAGCAGTTCTTC. It yields the protein CASSQDRTGAYNEQFF.

This chain joins TRBV2 and TRBJ1-1; possible D gene TRBD1, 5 bases. CDR1 is SNHLY, CDR2 FYNNEI, per germline. The germline V and J ends were trimmed by 5 bases and 2 bases, with 12 bases remaining between them. This CDR3 has 14 amino acids. Here the CDR3 DNA reads TGTGCCAGCAGTAAGACAGCGTCCAACACTGAAGCTTTCTTT. Translation: CASSKTASNTEAFF.

The V gene is TRBV9, the J gene TRBJ2-2, with no clear D. Germline V lookup: CDR1 SGDLS, CDR2 YYNGEE. V lost 0 bases and J lost 7, with 4 bases in between. The CDR3 spans 12 residues. The CDR3 reads CASSVANGELFF. CDR3 DNA sequence: TGTGCCAGCAGCGTAGCTAACGGGGAGCTGTTTTTT.

The gene calls are TRBV19 and TRBJ1-3; 7 bases fit TRBD1. CDR1 LNHDA and CDR2 SQIVND come from the germline V gene (reference sequence). Germline trimming cut 4 bases from V and 2 bases from J; bases unmatched to any gene: 2. This CDR3 is built from 14 residues. CDR3 residues: CASSTDRAGNTIYF. CDR3 coding DNA: TGTGCCAGTAGTACCGACAGGGCTGGAAACACCATATATTTT.

The rearrangement joins TRBV10-2 to TRBJ1-2, with 8 bases that match TRBD1. This CDR3 comprises 15 residues. Germline V gives CDR1 WSHSY, CDR2 SAAADI. Trimming removed 6 bases from V and 8 bases from J; junction bases left unmatched: 14. CDR3 nucleotide sequence: TGCGCCAGCAGACAAGGAGGACAGGGAGAACGGGGCTACACCTTC. The encoded protein is CASRQGGQGERGYTF.

The rearrangement uses TRBV19 and TRBJ1-1, with 7 nucleotides matching TRBD1. Germline CDR1 is LNHDA and CDR2 is SQIVND (reference sequence). This CDR3 contains 15 residues. Trimming removed 5 bases from V and 0 bases from J; junction bases left unmatched: 6. The CDR3 DNA sequence: TGTGCCAGTAGTTTAAGACAGGGCCTGAACACTGAAGCTTTCTTT. It translates to CASSLRQGLNTEAFF.